The 2 T cell receptor beta chains in this list originate from one sample, sequenced in a study of response to subunit inactivated influenza vaccine. Using its own MiXCR run on the RT-PCR reads, TCRdb lists one record per CDR3 protein. The table lists under 950,000 distinct CDR3 sequences, 21% of them singletons. The input for sequencing was PBMCs from blood, taken 5 days after vaccination. The receptor source for this set is a middle-aged man who received an inactivated influenza vaccine.

This clonotype was found a few times. The rearrangement joins TRBV27 to TRBJ2-1; 8 bases are shared with TRBD1. Per the germline V gene, CDR1 is MNHEY and CDR2 is SMNVEV (reference sequence). V dropped 3 bases and J dropped 4; count of bases not matched to a gene: 8. CDR3 size: 16 residues. The CDR3 reads CASSFGQGAKYNEQFF. CDR3 nucleotide sequence: TGTGCCAGCAGTTTTGGGCAGGGGGCGAAATACAATGAGCAGTTCTTC.

The chain joins TRBV7-2 to TRBJ2-7; TRBD1 is a possible D gene (5 bases). CDR3 length: 15 amino acids. V was trimmed by 10 bases and J by 2 bases, leaving 21 bases between them. Germline values: CDR1 SGHTA, CDR2 FQGNSA. The CDR3 sequence is CATSQGGVSTYEQYF. As DNA, the CDR3 is TGTGCCACCTCGCAGGGTGGGGTTAGTACCTACGAGCAGTACTTC.